This T cell receptor (beta chain) was recorded in a study of neoadjuvant anti-PD-1 for oral cavity cancer. Study context: Around day 43, patients without progression received a fourth nivolumab dose before surgery. Study-wide findings and caveats: Post-nivolumab, blood T cell clonality was significantly elevated in non-responders.

The method was immunoSEQ multiplex PCR; TCRdb's version includes in-frame clones alone and lacks a portion of them. The table lists approximately 13,000 clones, 71% of them singletons. Remarks on this clone: The antigen is not known.

Time point noted: after neoadjuvant nivolumab, at surgical resection. Trimming stripped 1 base from V and 3 bases from J, with 4 bases between. The CDR3 is made up of 11 amino acids. Germline V gene lookup returns CDR1 DFQATT and CDR2 SNEGSKA (reference sequence). The chain carries TRBV20-1 and TRBJ2-7; D gene ambiguous. This specimen was PBMCs, taken after nivolumab (anti-PD-1) treatment. This TCR was recovered from a person aged 35-80 years with oral cavity squamous cell carcinoma. The CDR3 DNA is TGCAGTGCTAGAGTCGGCTACGAGCAGTACTTC. Its protein is CSARVGYEQYF.